Only a few counts were recorded for the clone carrying this T cell receptor (beta chain). What it binds is unknown. Of the isolated RNA, all was reverse transcribed, and so the sequenced material was expressed TCRB transcripts. The table came from immunoSEQ multiplex PCR; TCRdb's copy has only in-frame clones and leaves some out. Of approximately 150,000 clones listed, 10% are singletons. V was shortened by 3 bases and J by 0 bases, with 12 bases between the two germline ends. This CDR3 is built from 15 residues. Germline V gene sequence: CDR1 ENHRY, CDR2 SYGVKD. The data derive from a study of beta chain features in type 1 diabetes. About the study: The number of sorted cells examined across all samples was fewer than 110,000,000.

Study-level findings and limits: VDJ junctions sequenced from type 1 diabetes patients showed fewer insertions and more deletions.

The J gene is TRBJ2-7, the V gene TRBV10-3; D not certain. Material: naive CD4+ T cells from blood. This TCR came from a man between 18 and 29 years old in good health. The CDR3 nucleotides are TGTGCCATCAGTGATCTGCAGAAAAGCTCCTACGAGCAGTACTTC. This gives the protein CAISDLQKSSYEQYF.